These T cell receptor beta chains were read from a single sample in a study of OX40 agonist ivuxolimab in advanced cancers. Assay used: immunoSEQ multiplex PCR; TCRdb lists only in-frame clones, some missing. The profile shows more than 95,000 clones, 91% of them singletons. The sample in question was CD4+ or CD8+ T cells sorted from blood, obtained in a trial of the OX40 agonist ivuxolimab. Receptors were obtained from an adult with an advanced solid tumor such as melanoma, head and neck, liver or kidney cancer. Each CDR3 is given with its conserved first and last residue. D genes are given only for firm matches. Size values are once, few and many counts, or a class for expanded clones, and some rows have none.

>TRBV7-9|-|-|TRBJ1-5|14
TGTGCCAGCAGCTACTCAAATAGCAATCAGCCCCAGCATTTT
CASSYSNSNQPQHF
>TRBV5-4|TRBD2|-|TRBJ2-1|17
TGTGCCAGCAGCTCGATGACTAGCGGGAGGTCTGGCAATGAGCAGTTCTTC
CASSSMTSGRSGNEQFF
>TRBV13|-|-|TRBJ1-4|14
TGTGCCAGCAGCCTCCGGGATCTGAATGAAAAACTGTTTTTT
CASSLRDLNEKLFF
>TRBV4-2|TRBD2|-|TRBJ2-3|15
TGTGCCAGCAGCCCGGGACTAGCGGGAACAGATACGCAGTATTTT
CASSPGLAGTDTQYF
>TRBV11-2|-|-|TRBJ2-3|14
TGTGCCAGCAGCTTGGCGGCCCTCACAGATACGCAGTATTTT
CASSLAALTDTQYF
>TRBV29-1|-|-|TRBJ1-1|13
TGCAGCGTTGAATTTTTGGGGTCCACTGAAGCTTTCTTT
CSVEFLGSTEAFF
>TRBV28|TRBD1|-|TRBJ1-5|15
TGTGCCAGCAGTTTAAGGGCAGGGGGGCTTCAGCCCCAGCATTTT
CASSLRAGGLQPQHF
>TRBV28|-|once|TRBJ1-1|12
TGTGCCAGCAGTTTTTCTTACACTGAAGCTTTCTTT
CASSFSYTEAFF
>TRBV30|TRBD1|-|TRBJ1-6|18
TGTGCCTGGAGGGCCATGGGGAGACAGGGCCTCCGGAATTCACCCCTCCACTTT
CAWRAMGRQGLRNSPLHF
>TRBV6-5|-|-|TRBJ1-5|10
TGTGCCCCGGTCGATCAGCCCCAGCATTTT
CAPVDQPQHF
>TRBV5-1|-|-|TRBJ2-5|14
TGCGCCAGCAGCTTGGGCGGAGGGGGAGAGACCCAGTACTTC
CASSLGGGGETQYF
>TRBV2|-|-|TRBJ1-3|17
TGTGCCAGCAGTGTAAGACGTGGGGGTCAGACTGGAAACACCATATATTTT
CASSVRRGGQTGNTIYF
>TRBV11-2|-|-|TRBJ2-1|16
TGTGCCAGCAGCTTAGATGAGGGGAGAGCGGAGGCGGAGCAGTTCTTC
CASSLDEGRAEAEQFF
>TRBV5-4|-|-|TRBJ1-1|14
TGTGCCAGCAGCTCCCATCGGGAGAACACTGAAGCTTTCTTT
CASSSHRENTEAFF
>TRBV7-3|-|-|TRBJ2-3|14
TGTGCCAGCAGCCTCTCACCCGGGAAAGATACGCAGTATTTT
CASSLSPGKDTQYF
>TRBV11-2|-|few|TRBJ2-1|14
TGTGCCAGCAGCTTATCAGGGGTGGGCAATGAGCAGTTCTTC
CASSLSGVGNEQFF
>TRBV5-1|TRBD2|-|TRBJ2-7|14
TGTGCCAGCAGCTACCTAGCGGGCACCTACGAGCAGTACTTC
CASSYLAGTYEQYF
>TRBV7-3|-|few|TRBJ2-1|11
TGTGCCAGCAGCTCTAGGATCAGACAGTTCTTC
CASSSRIRQFF
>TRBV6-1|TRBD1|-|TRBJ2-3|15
TGTGCCAGCAGGACGACAGGGGGCCCCCGAGATACGCAGTATTTT
CASRTTGGPRDTQYF
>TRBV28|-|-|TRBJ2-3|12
TGTGCCAGCAAGGAAGCTACAGATACGCAGTATTTT
CASKEATDTQYF
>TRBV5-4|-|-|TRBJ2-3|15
TGTGCCAGCAGCTTTTCCGGGAGTGGCGCAGATACGCAGTATTTT
CASSFSGSGADTQYF
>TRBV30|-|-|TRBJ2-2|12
TGTGCCTGGGACCGGAACGCCGGGGAGCTGTTTTTT
CAWDRNAGELFF
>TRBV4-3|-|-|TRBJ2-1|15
TGCGCCAGCAGCCAGGGACTTGCGTACAATTATGAGCAGTTCTTC
CASSQGLAYNYEQFF
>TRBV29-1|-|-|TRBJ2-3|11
TGCAGCGTTGATTTGGGGGATACGCAGTATTTT
CSVDLGDTQYF
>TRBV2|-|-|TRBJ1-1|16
TGTGCCAGCAGTGTCGAGGGCGGGGAGATGAACACTGAAGCTTTCTTT
CASSVEGGEMNTEAFF
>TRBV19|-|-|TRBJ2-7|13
TGTGCCAGTAAGGGGCGGAATGGGTACGAGCAGTACTTC
CASKGRNGYEQYF
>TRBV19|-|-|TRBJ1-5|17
TGTGCCAGTAGTATAGTTCCGAGGATGAATAGCAATCAGCCCCAGCATTTT
CASSIVPRMNSNQPQHF
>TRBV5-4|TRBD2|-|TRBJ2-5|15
TGTGCCAGCAGCTCCCGGACTAGCGGGAAAGAGACCCAGTACTTC
CASSSRTSGKETQYF
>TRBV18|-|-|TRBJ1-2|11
TGTGCCAGCTCACTAGGGACCTGGCACACCTTC
CASSLGTWHTF
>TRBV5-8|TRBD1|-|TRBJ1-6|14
TGTGCCAGCAGCTTAACAGGGGGCCGATCACCCCTCCACTTT
CASSLTGGRSPLHF
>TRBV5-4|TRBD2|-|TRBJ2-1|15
TGTGCCAGCAGCCCGGGACTAGCGGGAGAGGGCGAGCAGTTCTTC
CASSPGLAGEGEQFF
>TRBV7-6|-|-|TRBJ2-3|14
TGTGCCAGCAGCCGGGACATAACCACAGATACGCAGTATTTT
CASSRDITTDTQYF